Presented here are 23 T cell receptor beta chains from one specimen sequenced in a study of blood T cell repertoires in COVID-19. TCRdb's copy holds only in-frame clones and misses some; the assay was immunoSEQ multiplex PCR. The sample yields 130,000 or so clones, around nine tenths seen once. The sample was peripheral blood. These receptor sequences come from a woman between 70 and 85 years old with COVID-19, enrolled during active disease.

This chain's CDR3 is CASSQRWGPQETQYF. The CDR3 DNA reads as TGTGCCAGCAGCCAACGGTGGGGCCCCCAAGAGACCCAGTACTTC. The rearrangement links TRBV3-1 (or the pseudogene TRBV3-2) to TRBJ2-5, with a tentative D call TRBD1 (5 bases). The germline V and J ends were trimmed by 2 bases and 1 base, with 11 bases remaining between them. The CDR3 spans 15 residues. Germline assignment: CDR1 LGHDT and CDR2 YNNKEL (reference sequence).

Only a few counts were recorded for this clone. J is TRBJ1-4 and V is TRBV7-9, with D tentatively TRBD1 (6 bases). Trimming took 3 bases from V and 7 from J, leaving 12 bases between them. The CDR3 has 14 amino acids. CDR1 and CDR2 from the germline V gene are SEHNR and FQNEAQ (reference sequence). In DNA, the CDR3 is TGTGCCAGCAGCTTGCCGGGGGGCGTTGAAAAACTGTTTTTT. The encoded protein is CASSLPGGVEKLFF.

The J gene is TRBJ2-3, the V gene TRBV14; D possibly corresponds to TRBD1 (6 bases). Trimming left V 1 base short and J 3 bases short, with 14 bases between. Germline-derived CDR1 and CDR2 are SGHDN and FVKESK. The CDR3 totals 16 residues. This CDR3 is CASSQGRTALTDTQYF. The DNA for the CDR3 is TGTGCCAGCAGCCAAGGACGGACAGCCTTAACAGATACGCAGTATTTT.

This clone was found once. The chain combines TRBV5-1 with TRBJ1-1, with D possibly matching TRBD1 (6 bases). This CDR3 is built from 14 residues. Germline-derived CDR1 and CDR2 are SGHRS and YFSETQ. Trimming cost V 7 bases and J 4 bases, with 17 bases left between them. The CDR3 is CASSTTAGATEAFF. Here the CDR3 DNA reads TGCGCCAGCTCGACCACGGCAGGGGCCACTGAAGCTTTCTTT.

This clone has a single count. The chain couples TRBV11-3 to TRBJ2-2; weak D call: TRBD2 (6 bases). The CDR3 spans 17 residues. Germline loops: CDR1 SGHNT, CDR2 YENEEA. V lost 1 base, J lost 0 bases, and 12 bases lay in between. CDR3 coding DNA: TGTGCCAGCAGCTTAGGATCGTGGGAGGCGAACACCGGGGAGCTGTTTTTT. It is translated as CASSLGSWEANTGELFF. The variable domain in full, with the rest retrieved from reference TRBV11-3 and TRBJ2-2, is EAGVVQSPRYKIIEKKQPVAFWCNPISGHNTLYWYLQNLGQGPELLIRYENEEAVDDSQLPKDRFSAERLKGVDSTLKIQPAELGDSAVYLCASSLGSWEANTGELFFGEGSRLTVL.

The CDR3 DNA reads as TGCAGCGCCGTAAGGGGCCTGAACACTGAAGCTTTCTTT. Protein: CSAVRGLNTEAFF. The chain employs TRBV29-1 and TRBJ1-1; possible D gene TRBD1, 5 bases. CDR1 SQVTM and CDR2 ANQGSEA come from the germline V gene. This CDR3 contains 13 residues. V shed 7 bases and J shed 0 bases, with 12 bases lying between them.

In nucleotides, the CDR3 is TGTGCCAGCATGTCCGGGGGACAGGGGTTTGTAGCTTTCTTT. It yields the protein CASMSGGQGFVAFF. The chain couples TRBV7-8 to TRBJ1-1; 10 bases fit TRBD1. The CDR3 consists of 14 residues. The V and J ends lost 7 bases and 10 bases, in that order; junction bases with no gene match: 12. The germline V gene has CDR1 SGHVS and CDR2 FQNEAQ. Full variable domain (outside the CDR3, taken from reference TRBV7-8 and TRBJ1-1): GAGVSQSPRYKVAKRGQDVALRCDPISGHVSLFWYQQALGQGPEFLTYFQNEAQLDKSGLPSDRFFAERPEGSVSTLKIQRTQQEDSAVYLCASMSGGQGFVAFFGQGTRLTVV.

This clone was observed a single time. The chain recombines TRBV7-2 with TRBJ2-7; no reliable D call. The CDR3 consists of 14 residues. Germline V gene data show CDR1 as SGHTA and CDR2 as FQGNSA. Deletions cut 5 bases from V and 0 bases from J, with 11 bases between. Written as DNA, the CDR3 is TGTGCCAGCAGCCTTGGGCCAAACTCCTACGAGCAGTACTTC. Translated, it gives CASSLGPNSYEQYF.

The chain uses TRBV6-2 or TRBV6-3 and TRBJ2-7; 7 nucleotides match TRBD1. V dropped 2 bases and J dropped 1; count of bases not matched to a gene: 5. This CDR3 is built from 15 residues. The germline V gene has CDR1 MNHEY and CDR2 SVGEGT. The CDR3 nucleotides are TGTGCCAGCAGTTACGTTGTACAGGGGTCCTACGAGCAGTACTTC. It translates to CASSYVVQGSYEQYF.

The rearrangement joins TRBV5-1 to TRBJ2-1, with 7 bases lining up with TRBD1. Germline V CDR1 and CDR2: SGHRS, YFSETQ. CDR3 size: 15 residues. V was pared by 3 bases and J by 4 bases, with 7 bases of the junction left unmatched. The CDR3: CASSSGTASYNEQFF. CDR3 DNA: TGCGCCAGCAGCTCCGGGACAGCCTCATACAATGAGCAGTTCTTC.

This chain uses TRBV6-1 with TRBJ1-1; D not resolved. Trimming took off 0 bases at V and 3 bases at J, with 5 bases between the two ends. There are 13 residues in the CDR3. Germline CDR1 is MNHNS and CDR2 is SASEGT. The CDR3 DNA is TGTGCCAGCAGTGAAGCGGCCCACACTGAAGCTTTCTTT. Its protein is CASSEAAHTEAFF.

V gene TRBV9 combines with J gene TRBJ2-1; D remains ambiguous. V was clipped by 3 bases and J by 2 bases, with 12 bases between them. The germline V gene encodes CDR1 SGDLS and CDR2 YYNGEE. This CDR3 contains 15 residues. As DNA, the CDR3 is TGTGCCAGCAGCGCAGGTTTTTCCGCCTACAATGAGCAGTTCTTC. It is translated as CASSAGFSAYNEQFF.

The V and J genes are TRBV28 and TRBJ2-7; possible D gene TRBD2, 5 bases. The CDR3 loop spans 14 amino acids. Trimming cost V 1 base and J 2 bases, with 9 bases left between them. Germline CDR1 and CDR2: MDHEN and SYDVKM. The CDR3 sequence is CASSLFKEAYEQYF. In DNA form, the CDR3 reads TGTGCCAGCAGTTTATTTAAGGAGGCCTACGAGCAGTACTTC.

V gene TRBV3-1 (or the pseudogene TRBV3-2) combines with J gene TRBJ1-2, with D possibly being TRBD1 (5 bases). Germline values: CDR1 LGHDT, CDR2 YNNKEL (reference sequence). V gave up 4 bases and J gave up 0 bases, with 12 bases separating them. This CDR3 comprises 15 residues. The CDR3 here is CASSPTPTANYGYTF. CDR3 bases: TGTGCCAGCAGCCCAACCCCGACAGCTAACTATGGCTACACCTTC.

The rearrangement joins TRBV5-5 to TRBJ1-5; maybe TRBD1 (5 bases). The CDR3 covers 14 residues. Germline assignment: CDR1 SGHKS and CDR2 YYEKEE (reference sequence). V lost 4 bases, J lost 0 bases, and 8 bases lay in between. CDR3 nucleotide sequence: TGTGCCAGCAGCCGACAGTATAGCAATCAGCCCCAGCATTTT. Encoded protein: CASSRQYSNQPQHF.

This chain links TRBV10-1 with TRBJ2-3, with D possibly matching TRBD2 (6 bases). The V gene lost 8 bases and the J gene lost 2 bases, with 26 bases spanning the gap. Germline V gives CDR1 WNHNN, CDR2 SYGVQD (reference sequence). The CDR3 consists of 18 residues. CDR3 region: CASPIPEGRGRATDTQYF. The CDR3 DNA is TGCGCCAGCCCCATACCGGAGGGGCGTGGACGGGCCACAGATACGCAGTATTTT.

J is TRBJ1-5 and V is TRBV7-9; 8 nucleotides align to TRBD1. The CDR3 runs to 15 residues. Losses at the gene ends were 5 bases for V and 4 bases for J; bases not matched to a gene: 7. Germline V lookup: CDR1 SEHNR, CDR2 FQNEAQ (reference sequence). The CDR3 sequence is CASSLDRAGNQPQHF. CDR3 coding DNA: TGTGCCAGCAGCCTGGACAGGGCTGGAAATCAGCCCCAGCATTTT.

J is TRBJ2-1 and V is TRBV21-1; the listed D gene, TRBD2, was not tested against the DNA. TRBV21-1 is described as a pseudogene. The CDR3 loop spans 19 amino acids. CDR3 loop: CASSPHSGLAGGQENEQFF. The CDR3 nucleotides are TGTGCCAGCAGCCCTCACTCAGGGCTAGCGGGGGGGCAAGAGAATGAGCAGTTCTTC.

This clone was seen once. The V gene is TRBV5-5, the J gene TRBJ1-1; D is uncertain. This CDR3 spans 15 amino acids. Germline loops: CDR1 SGHKS, CDR2 YYEKEE (reference sequence). The V and J ends lost 2 bases and 2 bases respectively, with 13 bases between them. As DNA, the CDR3 is TGTGCCAGCAGCTTTGGCCCCGTCCCAAACACTGAAGCTTTCTTT. Its protein is CASSFGPVPNTEAFF.

V is TRBV7-6 and J is TRBJ2-7, with D perhaps TRBD2 (6 bases). Per germline, CDR1 SGHVS and CDR2 FNYEAQ. V was shortened by 1 base and J by 5 bases, with 15 bases between the two germline ends. The CDR3 has 15 amino acids. The CDR3 nucleotides read TGTGCCAGCAGCTTAGGGGACTCAAGGCGCAACGAGCAGTACTTC. Encoded protein: CASSLGDSRRNEQYF.

The V and J genes are TRBV6-1 and TRBJ1-2; 10 nucleotides match TRBD1. With 3 bases clipped from V and 7 bases from J, the junction kept 5 bases outside the gene matches. Germline loops: CDR1 MNHNS, CDR2 SASEGT. The CDR3 consists of 14 residues. In DNA form, the CDR3 reads TGTGCCAGCAGTGACCGACAGGGGGCGGTTGGCTACACCTTC. This translates into CASSDRQGAVGYTF.

This rearrangement joins TRBV27 to TRBJ2-2; 9 positions match TRBD1. J was trimmed by 4 bases and V by 5 bases; bases with no gene match: 8. Germline V lookup: CDR1 MNHEY, CDR2 SMNVEV (reference sequence). The CDR3 runs 16 residues. The chain's CDR3 is CASSELGTGLTGELFF. CDR3 nucleotides: TGTGCCAGCAGTGAGCTCGGGACAGGGCTCACCGGGGAGCTGTTTTTT.

This sequence joins TRBV19 and TRBJ1-2; D possibly corresponds to TRBD1 (5 bases). V was shortened by 9 bases and J by 4 bases, with 18 bases between the two germline ends. The CDR3 totals 14 residues. In germline, CDR1 is LNHDA, CDR2 SQIVND (reference sequence). CDR3 coding DNA: TGTGCCAGCCTCGGCACAGGCCATTTCTATGGCTACACCTTC. This encodes CASLGTGHFYGYTF.